These T cell receptor beta chains were read from a single sample in a study of T cell repertoires in cytomegalovirus infection. Using its own MiXCR run on the reads, TCRdb lists one record per CDR3 protein. This table holds tens of thousands of distinct CDR3 sequences, 20% to 30% found once. Their cognate antigens are unknown. The material was CD8+ T cells from cultured PBMCs, obtained from culture after CMV antigen stimulation. The receptors derive from a human donor in good health (CMV status not recorded). Some clones in this sample may be carry-over from other donors' samples. Both conserved end residues are part of each CDR3. The order of the fields is clone size, J gene, CDR3 length, D gene, V gene, CDR3 DNA, CDR3 protein. A D gene is named only where the DNA matches it firmly. Clone size is shown for a subset of rows, as once, few, many or a class of expanded clone.

abundance: -; j_gene: TRBJ2-7; len: 16; d_gene: TRBD1; v_gene: TRBV9; CDR3nt: TGTGCCAGCAGCGTAGGGACAGGGGCTAGCTCCTACGAGCAGTACTTC; CDR3aa: CASSVGTGASSYEQYF
abundance: many; j_gene: TRBJ2-6; len: 19; d_gene: -; v_gene: TRBV6-2/TRBV6-3; CDR3nt: TGTGCCAGCAGTCGACGGCGGGACAGTTCGAACTCTGGGGCCAACGTCCTGACTTTC; CDR3aa: CASSRRRDSSNSGANVLTF
abundance: few; j_gene: TRBJ2-7; len: 13; d_gene: TRBD1; v_gene: TRBV11-3; CDR3nt: TGTGCCAGCAGCCATACAGGGGCCCGGGAGCAGTACTTC; CDR3aa: CASSHTGAREQYF
abundance: -; j_gene: TRBJ1-2; len: 16; d_gene: -; v_gene: TRBV19; CDR3nt: TGTGCCAGTAGTATAGATCTGGCGGAAGCTAACTATGGCTACACCTTC; CDR3aa: CASSIDLAEANYGYTF
abundance: -; j_gene: TRBJ2-1; len: 16; d_gene: -; v_gene: TRBV7-9; CDR3nt: TGTGCCAGCAGCTTAGAAAGGGGGGGCTCCTACAATGAGCAGTTCTTC; CDR3aa: CASSLERGGSYNEQFF
abundance: -; j_gene: TRBJ1-6; len: 15; d_gene: TRBD1; v_gene: TRBV6-5; CDR3nt: TGTGCCAGCAGCACAGGGGGAACCCCAGGTTCACCCCTCCACTTT; CDR3aa: CASSTGGTPGSPLHF
abundance: -; j_gene: TRBJ2-4; len: 17; d_gene: TRBD2; v_gene: TRBV3-1; CDR3nt: TGTGCCAGCAGCCACGGGACTAGCGGGAGTGAGAGGAACATTCAGTACTTC; CDR3aa: CASSHGTSGSERNIQYF
abundance: -; j_gene: TRBJ2-7; len: 15; d_gene: -; v_gene: TRBV28; CDR3nt: TGTGCCAGCACCCTCCCGGGAGTTGCGGCGTACGAGCAGTACTTC; CDR3aa: CASTLPGVAAYEQYF
abundance: many; j_gene: TRBJ2-1; len: 19; d_gene: TRBD2; v_gene: TRBV19; CDR3nt: TGTGCCAGTAGTCCATATCCCCTAGCGGGAGATAGCCTATACAATGAGCAGTTCTTC; CDR3aa: CASSPYPLAGDSLYNEQFF
abundance: -; j_gene: TRBJ2-1; len: 13; d_gene: -; v_gene: TRBV20-1; CDR3nt: TGCAGTGCGACCCCAACTAGTCCCAATGAGCAGTTCTTC; CDR3aa: CSATPTSPNEQFF
abundance: many; j_gene: TRBJ2-7; len: 12; d_gene: TRBD2; v_gene: TRBV7-9; CDR3nt: TGTGCCAGCACTAGCGGGGGTTACGAGCAGTACTTC; CDR3aa: CASTSGGYEQYF
abundance: few; j_gene: TRBJ2-1; len: 14; d_gene: TRBD2; v_gene: TRBV7-6; CDR3nt: TGTGCCAGCTCCCGGGCTAGCGGGTACAATGAGCAGTTCTTC; CDR3aa: CASSRASGYNEQFF
abundance: once; j_gene: TRBJ1-6; len: 14; d_gene: -; v_gene: TRBV7-6; CDR3nt: TGTGCCAGCAGCTTGGGACAAACAAATTCACCCCTCCACTTT; CDR3aa: CASSLGQTNSPLHF
abundance: few; j_gene: TRBJ1-2; len: 12; d_gene: -; v_gene: TRBV6-6; CDR3nt: TGTGCCACCCAGACGACTCCTCACCTCTGCACCTTC; CDR3aa: CATQTTPHLCTF
abundance: many; j_gene: TRBJ2-7; len: 14; d_gene: TRBD2; v_gene: TRBV27; CDR3nt: TGTGCCAGCAGTCTCGGGCTAGCGGGAGGCGAGCAGTACTTC; CDR3aa: CASSLGLAGGEQYF